This T cell receptor beta chain was retrieved from a study of blood T cell repertoires in COVID-19 (dated by TCRdb to the early 2020s). At the level of the whole study: Collaborator samples came from the United States, Italy and Spain and covered acute and convalescent phases of COVID-19. The repertoires were released in a freely available public database intended as a resource for research on the immune response to SARS-CoV-2. The dataset comprised deeply sampled blood TCRbeta repertoires from subjects exposed to, actively infected with, or recovered from COVID-19. The material from the prospective study consisted of cDNA or gDNA derived from T cells, B-cell-depleted T cells, or PBMCs. Sample metadata almost always included a de-identified subject ID, COVID-19 status, age in years and sex. Where available, HLA class I and class II types were taken from metadata supplied by the sample provider and were not determined by assay-based typing. Samples came from the ongoing ImmuneRACE study (first 160 participants) plus 1,254 subjects from 6 global collaborators.

With regard to this clone: Its antigen remains undetermined. Base qualities are not provided; no much larger clone lies one nucleotide away.

TCRbeta CDR3 regions were amplified from genomic DNA by means of the immunoSEQ Assay, a bias-controlled multiplex PCR. Regarding the original processing steps: The number of nucleated cells in each sample was estimated from the amplification of reference gene primers within the assay. To quantify the absolute abundance of each unique TCRbeta CDR3 rearrangement, sequence reads were collapsed and filtered. For each sample, productive Simpson clonality was calculated by taking the square root of Simpson's diversity index across productive rearrangements. TCRdb retrieved this table from immuneACCESS and kept in-frame rearrangements only. Not all clones are present; in checked studies, unresolved V genes account for under half, and no reason is known for the remainder. V, J and clone size are those of that table, while D and trimming were read from the DNA. The sample table lists roughly 24,000 clones, about nine tenths of them with a count of one. The top ten clones comprise 18% of the sample.

Each collaborating institution followed its own protocols to collect whole blood in K2EDTA tubes. For TCRbeta analysis, collaborators shipped samples as frozen whole blood, isolated PBMCs, or DNA extracted from either of those sample types. The CDR3 sequence holds 14 residues, the cysteine and phenylalanine included. The retained sequence is limited to the CDR3, 42 bases, with the frame set at the first base. Trimmed from V: 9 bases; trimmed from J: 0 bases; junction bases lacking a gene match: 6. The germline V gene encodes CDR1 ENHRY and CDR2 SYGVKD. Findings and caveats that apply to the study as a whole: The amount of clinical and demographic metadata varied by source and participant and was provided uncurated.

The sequence links TRBV10-3 to TRBJ2-7, with TRBD1 identical over 9 junction bases. The sequencing input was peripheral blood. The origin of this receptor is a woman aged 80 or over with acute or convalescent COVID-19. The DNA sequence is TGTGCCATAGGACAGGGGACCCGCTCCTACGAGCAGTACTTC. The translation is CAIGQGTRSYEQYF.